The clone carrying this T cell receptor (beta chain) was counted a few times. The source of the sample is a study of T cells after yellow fever vaccination. Looked up from germline, CDR1 is MNHEY and CDR2 is SMNVEV (reference sequence). This CDR3 comprises 15 residues. The J segment lost 7 bases and the V segment lost 6 bases, leaving 10 bases of the junction unmatched. MiXCR, applied by TCRdb to the 5' RACE reads, yields one record per CDR3 protein. The sample shows 35,000 to 55,000 distinct CDR3 sequences, around 6.4% of them seen only once. The source material was PBMCs, either bulk or a sorted T-cell subset (CD4+, CD8+, memory, or dextramer-sorted; not recorded which), sampled 45 days after the yellow fever booster vaccination. The gene calls are TRBV27 and TRBJ2-1; TRBD1 matches 9 bases. This TCR was recovered from a young man who received the YFV17D yellow fever vaccine. The CDR3 DNA reads as TGTGCCAGCAGACGACCCCGGGACAGGGCTAATGAGCAGTTCTTC. It encodes CASRRPRDRANEQFF.